This T cell receptor beta chain was identified in a study of blood T cell repertoires in COVID-19. Libraries were prepared by immunoSEQ multiplex PCR; TCRdb keeps only in-frame clonotypes and omits some of them. The sample carries some 280,000 clones, under 90% recorded once. The sequencing input was peripheral blood. The TCR comes from a woman between 40 and 50 years old who had recovered from COVID-19.

The CDR3 spells CASSDGAGGHNEQFF. In DNA, the CDR3 is TGTGCCAGTAGTGACGGGGCGGGAGGGCACAATGAGCAGTTCTTC. The chain carries TRBV19 and TRBJ2-1; 9 nucleotides match TRBD2. CDR3 length equals 15 residues. CDR1 and CDR2 from the germline V gene are LNHDA and SQIVND (reference sequence). With V trimmed by 5 bases and J by 5 bases, 7 bases remained unmatched.